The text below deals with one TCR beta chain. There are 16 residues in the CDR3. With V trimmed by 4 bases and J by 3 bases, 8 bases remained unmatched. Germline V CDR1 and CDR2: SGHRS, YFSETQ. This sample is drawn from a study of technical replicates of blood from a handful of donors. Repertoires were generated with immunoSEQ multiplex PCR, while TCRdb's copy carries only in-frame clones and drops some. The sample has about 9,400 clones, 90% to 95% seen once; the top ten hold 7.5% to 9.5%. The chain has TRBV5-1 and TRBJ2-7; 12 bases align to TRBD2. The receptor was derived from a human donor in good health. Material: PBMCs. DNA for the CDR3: TGCGCCAGCAGCCCTGACACTAGCGGGAGGTACTACGAGCAGTACTTC. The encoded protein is CASSPDTSGRYYEQYF.